This T cell receptor beta chain was recorded in a study of blood T cell repertoires in COVID-19. Study details: The study drew acute and convalescent COVID-19 samples from the United States, Italy and Spain. T cells, B-cell-depleted T cells, or PBMCs supplied cDNA or gDNA.

The V and J ends lost 5 bases and 4 bases, in that order; junction bases with no gene match: 2. Germline CDR1 reads SEHNR; CDR2 reads FQNEAQ (reference sequence). CDR3 length equals 14 residues. In the source study's methods: Cell counts per sample came from amplifying reference gene primers. Sequencing was performed with immunoSEQ multiplex PCR; in TCRdb, only in-frame clones are kept and a portion is missing. From that table come the V and J calls and clone size; the DNA was used to work out D and trimming. The table includes roughly 120,000 clones, more than 75% detected once. J is TRBJ1-6 and V is TRBV7-9; 7 bases map to TRBD1. This receptor was identified in a man aged 35 to 55 with acute or convalescent COVID-19. The sample taken for sequencing was peripheral blood. The CDR3 DNA is TGTGCCAGCAGCCCGGACAGGTATAATTCACCCCTCCACTTT. This codes for CASSPDRYNSPLHF.